This T cell receptor beta chain was obtained from a study of graft-versus-host responses after intestinal transplantation (dated by TCRdb to about 2021). Notes on the research overall: The transplants that recipients received were multivisceral, liver-intestinal, or isolated intestinal. Every recipient was given anti-thymocyte globulin induction, followed by around three years of maintenance tacrolimus and steroids. Graft-versus-host and host-versus-graft alloreactive T cell clones were tracked in the graft, circulation and bone marrow after intestinal transplantation using bulk TCR-beta CDR3 sequencing. Alloreactive clones were identified by sequencing pre-transplant mixed lymphocyte reaction products and comparing these products with unstimulated pre-transplant donor and recipient T cells. The cohort enrolled about two dozen intestinal transplant recipients, one of whom was a retransplant, and a few patients without pretransplant specimens were excluded. A peak of at least 4% donor T cells among recipient peripheral blood mononuclear cells was the definition used for donor T cell macrochimerism. Rather than being sequenced by the commercial service, samples from three later patients were sequenced in-house on an Illumina MiSeq and processed with MiXCR. The full study reports these points: GvH clones were detected in recipient bone marrow, and some of these GvH clones were observed earlier in ileal mucosa or blood, consistent with an intestinal mucosal origin. Conclusions were limited by the relatively low number and heterogeneity of intestinal transplant patients. In patients with donor T cell macrochimerism, the allografts had high GvH to HvG T cell clonal ratios. Early after transplant, declines in HvG clones were associated with peak levels of circulating GvH clones.

Spanning cysteine to phenylalanine, the CDR3 consists of 15 amino acids. The sequence is cut down to CDR3 DNA, 45 bases in frame from base 1. From the germline V gene, CDR1 is SGHRS and CDR2 is YFSETQ. Ends trimmed: V by 4 bases, J by 0 bases; bases unmatched to a gene: 5. The method was the immunoSEQ multiplex PCR assay. For most patients, genomic DNA was isolated using the Qiagen DNeasy Blood and Tissue Kit and was shipped frozen to Adaptive Biotechnologies for TCR sequencing. High-throughput TCR-beta CDR3 sequencing of genomic DNA from most patients was performed by Adaptive Biotechnologies. Regarding the original processing steps: TCR sequencing data for around 20 patients were retrieved from Adaptive's ImmunoSEQ software; a few other patients were processed with MiXCR and VDJtools. To correct CD4 versus CD8 sorting errors, any sequence found in both subsets at a frequency ratio below 5:1 was removed. CDR3 nucleotide sequences shared by donor and recipient were removed because the origin of these sequences could not be assigned. Alloreactive clones required at least 2-fold expansion over unstimulated cells and minimum CFSE-low frequency of 0.002% (template counts) or 0.001% (read counts). Clones were considered mappable if detected in sequenced pre-transplant spleen, lymph node, or MLR CFSE-low populations of the donor or recipient. Cumulative frequency of alloreactive clones was calculated as a percentage of all sequences weighted by copy number. TCRdb took over this immuneACCESS table, retaining in-frame rearrangements with V and J assigned. Such tables are incomplete; in checked studies, under half of the missing clones stem from an unresolved V gene, and the remainder is unexplained. That table is the source of V, J and clone size, and D and trimming were worked out from the DNA. The table for this sample lists some 79,000 clones; around 90% of them were counted only once. Approximately 0.35% of the sample goes to the ten largest clones.

On this clone: It has no known antigen specificity. No quality values exist for individual bases; no much larger clone is one base distant.

This sample's time point label indicates: cells obtained before transplantation from donor or recipient. CD3+CD4+ and CD3+CD8+ populations were FACS-sorted from unstimulated pre-transplant donor and recipient cells taken from spleen or lymph nodes. The receptor comes from a human donor who received an intestinal transplant. Recombination connected TRBV5-1 to TRBJ2-3, with TRBD2 identical over 7 junction bases. This specimen consisted of unstimulated CD4+ T cells sorted from spleen or lymph node cells, obtained before intestinal transplant. The CDR3 region: CASSRGLTSTDTQYF. In nucleotide form, the sequence is TGCGCCAGCAGCCGGGGACTAACTAGCACAGATACGCAGTATTTT.